This is a list of T cell receptor beta chains from one sample in a study of cytomegalovirus exposure and HLA in healthy donors. The protocol was immunoSEQ multiplex PCR, while the TCRdb copy is restricted to in-frame clones and leaves out a portion. Here the sample spans some 130,000 clones, 60% to 80% being singletons. Source material: PBMCs. These receptors originate from a man aged 30 to 39 in good health and CMV-seronegative. Both conserved end residues are trimmed from each CDR3. Each record gives: V gene, J gene, CDR3 protein.

V gene: TRBV9; J gene: TRBJ2-3; CDR3 protein: ASSVDSGRAKY
V gene: TRBV7-2; J gene: TRBJ2-3; CDR3 protein: ASSLISGGFSTDTQY
V gene: TRBV27; J gene: TRBJ2-7; CDR3 protein: ASRILSGGGLFYEQY
V gene: TRBV5-5; J gene: TRBJ1-1; CDR3 protein: ASSLLPGSNTEAF
V gene: TRBV25-1; J gene: TRBJ1-3; CDR3 protein: ASSDLTQGFGNTIY
V gene: TRBV18; J gene: TRBJ2-5; CDR3 protein: ASSPVSSPETQY
V gene: TRBV5-1; J gene: TRBJ2-1; CDR3 protein: ASSLDGDSYNEQF
V gene: TRBV4-3; J gene: TRBJ2-1; CDR3 protein: ASSQGTSGRANEQF
V gene: TRBV4-3; J gene: TRBJ2-6; CDR3 protein: ASSQVVVGSGANVLT
V gene: TRBV25-1; J gene: TRBJ1-1; CDR3 protein: ASSKLVPNTEAF
V gene: TRBV7-9; J gene: TRBJ2-7; CDR3 protein: SSSEQGEQY
V gene: TRBV2; J gene: TRBJ1-5; CDR3 protein: ASSEAGRSQPQH
V gene: TRBV5-1; J gene: TRBJ1-2; CDR3 protein: ASSDAPGQSLYGYT
V gene: TRBV6-5; J gene: TRBJ1-2; CDR3 protein: ASKSGGLANYGYT
V gene: TRBV6-6; J gene: TRBJ2-1; CDR3 protein: ASSYPTRLNEQF
V gene: TRBV7-9; J gene: TRBJ1-4; CDR3 protein: ASSLNPTNEELF
V gene: TRBV7-9; J gene: TRBJ1-2; CDR3 protein: ASTTPQGAYGYT
V gene: TRBV14; J gene: TRBJ1-1; CDR3 protein: ASSQGGFDRGRRDTEAF
V gene: TRBV11-2; J gene: TRBJ2-7; CDR3 protein: ASSWGEYYEQY
V gene: TRBV5-4; J gene: TRBJ2-1; CDR3 protein: ASSQDRGYDEQF
V gene: TRBV27; J gene: TRBJ2-7; CDR3 protein: ASRTTDEQY
V gene: TRBV27; J gene: TRBJ1-1; CDR3 protein: ASRGRGEAF
V gene: TRBV10-1; J gene: TRBJ2-1; CDR3 protein: ASSEGRDSYNEQF
V gene: TRBV5-4; J gene: TRBJ1-2; CDR3 protein: ASSQDRNYGYT
V gene: TRBV6-5; J gene: TRBJ2-3; CDR3 protein: ASSYTGGKGYTQY
V gene: TRBV19; J gene: TRBJ2-1; CDR3 protein: ASSTDRDGRNEQF
V gene: TRBV6-1; J gene: TRBJ2-2; CDR3 protein: ASSVLGVTGELF
V gene: TRBV29-1; J gene: TRBJ1-2; CDR3 protein: SVVTGVRA
V gene: TRBV28; J gene: TRBJ2-7; CDR3 protein: AWGRGPYEQY
V gene: TRBV5-1; J gene: TRBJ1-2; CDR3 protein: ASSLDTPGQGAHGYT
V gene: TRBV11-2; J gene: TRBJ1-5; CDR3 protein: ASSLAGGPQH
V gene: TRBV30; J gene: TRBJ1-5; CDR3 protein: AWGPGGLRYQPQH
V gene: TRBV5-1; J gene: TRBJ2-1; CDR3 protein: ASSLLAGVEVSEQF
V gene: TRBV10-3; J gene: TRBJ2-2; CDR3 protein: ASQTSGSIGGELF
V gene: TRBV27; J gene: TRBJ2-3; CDR3 protein: ASSLSRVADTQY
V gene: TRBV7-9; J gene: TRBJ1-3; CDR3 protein: ASSLFSGDRSGNTIY
V gene: TRBV28; J gene: TRBJ2-5; CDR3 protein: ASSPMQDSEETQY
V gene: TRBV18; J gene: TRBJ1-1; CDR3 protein: ASSPGRGDSEAF
V gene: TRBV7-2; J gene: TRBJ1-1; CDR3 protein: ASSLVGGRYTEAF
V gene: TRBV19; J gene: TRBJ1-5; CDR3 protein: ASRQGNQPQH
V gene: TRBV7-2; J gene: TRBJ2-7; CDR3 protein: ASSLNNYEQY
V gene: TRBV28; J gene: TRBJ2-1; CDR3 protein: ASRGALMDEQF
V gene: TRBV4-1; J gene: TRBJ1-4; CDR3 protein: ASSQEGRAAGEKLF
V gene: TRBV29-1; J gene: TRBJ2-5; CDR3 protein: SVAPWAGVWETQY
V gene: TRBV7-9; J gene: TRBJ2-3; CDR3 protein: SSSLRADTQY
V gene: TRBV9; J gene: TRBJ2-2; CDR3 protein: ASTNRDRGPAGELF